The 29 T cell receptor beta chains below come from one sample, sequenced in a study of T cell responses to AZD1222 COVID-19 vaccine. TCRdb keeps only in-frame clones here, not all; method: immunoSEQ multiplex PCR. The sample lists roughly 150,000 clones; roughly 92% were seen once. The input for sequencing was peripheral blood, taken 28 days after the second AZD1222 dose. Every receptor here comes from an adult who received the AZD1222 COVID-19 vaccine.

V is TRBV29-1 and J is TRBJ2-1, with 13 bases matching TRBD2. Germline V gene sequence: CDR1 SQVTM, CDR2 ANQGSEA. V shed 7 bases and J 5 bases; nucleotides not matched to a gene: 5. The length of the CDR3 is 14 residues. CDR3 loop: CSARTSGRNNEQFF. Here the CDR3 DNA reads TGCAGCGCCAGGACTAGCGGGAGAAACAATGAGCAGTTCTTC.

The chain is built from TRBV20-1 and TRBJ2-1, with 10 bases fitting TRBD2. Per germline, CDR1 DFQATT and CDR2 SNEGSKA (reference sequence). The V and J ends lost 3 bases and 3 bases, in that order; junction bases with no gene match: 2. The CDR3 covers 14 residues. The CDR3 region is CSASRTSGYNEQFF. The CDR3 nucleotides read TGCAGTGCTAGTAGGACTAGCGGCTACAATGAGCAGTTCTTC.

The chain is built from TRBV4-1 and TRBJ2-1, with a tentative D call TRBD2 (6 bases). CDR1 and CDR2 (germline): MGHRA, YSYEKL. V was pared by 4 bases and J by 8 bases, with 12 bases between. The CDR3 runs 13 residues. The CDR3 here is CASSLGLWDEQFF. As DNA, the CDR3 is TGCGCCAGCAGCCTGGGACTTTGGGATGAGCAGTTCTTC.

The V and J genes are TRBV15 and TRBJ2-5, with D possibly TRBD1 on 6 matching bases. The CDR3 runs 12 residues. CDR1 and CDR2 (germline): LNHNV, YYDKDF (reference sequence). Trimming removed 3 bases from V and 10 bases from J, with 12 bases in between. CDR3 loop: CATSSRTALQYF. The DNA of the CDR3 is TGTGCCACCAGCAGTAGGACAGCCCTCCAGTACTTC.

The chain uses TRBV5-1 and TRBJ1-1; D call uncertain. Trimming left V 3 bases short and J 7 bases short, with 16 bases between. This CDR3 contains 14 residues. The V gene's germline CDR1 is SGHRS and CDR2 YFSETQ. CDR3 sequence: CASSYTGSAIEAFF. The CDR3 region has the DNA TGCGCCAGCAGCTACACCGGGAGCGCGATTGAAGCTTTCTTT.

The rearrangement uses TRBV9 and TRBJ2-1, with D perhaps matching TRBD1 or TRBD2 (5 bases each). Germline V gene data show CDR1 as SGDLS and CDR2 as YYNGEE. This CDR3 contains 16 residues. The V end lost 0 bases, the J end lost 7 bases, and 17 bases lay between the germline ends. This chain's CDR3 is CASSVGGTRPGNEQFF. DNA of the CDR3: TGTGCCAGCAGCGTAGGTGGGACCCGACCGGGGAATGAGCAGTTCTTC.

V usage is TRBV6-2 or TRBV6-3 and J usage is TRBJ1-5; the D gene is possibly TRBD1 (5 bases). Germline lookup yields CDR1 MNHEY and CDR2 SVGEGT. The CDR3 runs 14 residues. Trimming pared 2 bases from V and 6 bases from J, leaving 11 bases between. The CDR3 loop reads CASSYTTQGQPQHF. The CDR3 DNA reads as TGTGCCAGCAGTTACACGACCCAGGGTCAGCCCCAGCATTTT.

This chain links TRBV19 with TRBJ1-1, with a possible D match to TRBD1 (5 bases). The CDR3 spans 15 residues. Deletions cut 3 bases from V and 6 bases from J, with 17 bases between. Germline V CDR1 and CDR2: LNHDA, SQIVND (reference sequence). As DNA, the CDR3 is TGTGCCAGTAGTATTGGGCAGGGTCGGGCCTCTGAAGCTTTCTTT. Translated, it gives CASSIGQGRASEAFF.

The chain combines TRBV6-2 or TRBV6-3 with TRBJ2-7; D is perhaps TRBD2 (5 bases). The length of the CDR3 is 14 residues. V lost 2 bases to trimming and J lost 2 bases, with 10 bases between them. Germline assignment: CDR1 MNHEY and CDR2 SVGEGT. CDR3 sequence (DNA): TGTGCCAGCAGTTACGGCGGGTATACCTACGAGCAGTACTTC. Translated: CASSYGGYTYEQYF.

The CDR3 sequence is CSVEDSGTNYGYTF. The CDR3 DNA sequence: TGCAGCGTTGAAGATTCAGGGACAAACTATGGCTACACCTTC. This chain connects TRBV29-1 to TRBJ1-2, with D tentatively TRBD1 (6 bases). Trimming shortened V by 0 bases and J by 2 bases, and 10 bases separated the two germline ends. The CDR3 has 14 amino acids. Germline V gives CDR1 SQVTM, CDR2 ANQGSEA.

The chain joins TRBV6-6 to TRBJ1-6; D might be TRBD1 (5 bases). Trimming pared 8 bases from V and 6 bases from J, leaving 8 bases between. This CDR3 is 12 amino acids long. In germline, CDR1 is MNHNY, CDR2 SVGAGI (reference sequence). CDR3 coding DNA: TGTGCCAGCGGGCAGGGTAATTCACCCCTCCACTTT. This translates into CASGQGNSPLHF.

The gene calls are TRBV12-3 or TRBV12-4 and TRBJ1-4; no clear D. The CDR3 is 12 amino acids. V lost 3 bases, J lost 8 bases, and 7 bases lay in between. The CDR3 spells CASSFMGEKLFF. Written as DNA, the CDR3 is TGTGCCAGCAGTTTTATGGGGGAAAAACTGTTTTTT.

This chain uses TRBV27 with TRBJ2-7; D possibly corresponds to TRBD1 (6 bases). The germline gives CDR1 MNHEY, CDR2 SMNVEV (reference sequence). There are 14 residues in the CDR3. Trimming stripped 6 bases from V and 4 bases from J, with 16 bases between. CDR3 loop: CASSVLGTTYEQYF. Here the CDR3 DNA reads TGTGCCAGCAGCGTACTCGGGACAACTTACGAGCAGTACTTC.

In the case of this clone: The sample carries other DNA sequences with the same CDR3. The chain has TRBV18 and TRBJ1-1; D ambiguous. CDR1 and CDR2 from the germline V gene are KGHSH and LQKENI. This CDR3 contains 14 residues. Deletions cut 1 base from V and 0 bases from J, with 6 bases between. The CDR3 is CASSPQGMNTEAFF. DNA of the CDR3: TGTGCCAGCTCACCACAGGGAATGAACACTGAAGCTTTCTTT.

CDR3 bases: TGTGCCAGCAGTGCCGGACAGGGGACCTACGAGCAGTACTTC. It yields the protein CASSAGQGTYEQYF. This sequence joins TRBV27 and TRBJ2-7; 9 positions agree with TRBD1. V lost 5 bases and J lost 2; bases outside the gene matches: 4. This CDR3 comprises 14 residues. The germline V gene encodes CDR1 MNHEY and CDR2 SMNVEV (reference sequence).

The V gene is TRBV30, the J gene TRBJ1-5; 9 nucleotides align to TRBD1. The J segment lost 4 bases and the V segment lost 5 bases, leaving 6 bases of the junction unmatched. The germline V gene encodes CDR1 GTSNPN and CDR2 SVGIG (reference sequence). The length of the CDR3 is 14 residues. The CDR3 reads CAWGQGRVNQPQHF. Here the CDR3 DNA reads TGTGCCTGGGGACAGGGGCGGGTGAATCAGCCCCAGCATTTT.

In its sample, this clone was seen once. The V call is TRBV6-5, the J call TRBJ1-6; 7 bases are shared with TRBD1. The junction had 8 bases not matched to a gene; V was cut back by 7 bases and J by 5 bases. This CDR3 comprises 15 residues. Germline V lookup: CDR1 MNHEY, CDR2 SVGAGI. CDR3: CASTRGTAHNSPLHF. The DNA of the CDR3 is TGTGCCAGCACTAGGGGGACAGCGCATAATTCACCCCTCCACTTT.

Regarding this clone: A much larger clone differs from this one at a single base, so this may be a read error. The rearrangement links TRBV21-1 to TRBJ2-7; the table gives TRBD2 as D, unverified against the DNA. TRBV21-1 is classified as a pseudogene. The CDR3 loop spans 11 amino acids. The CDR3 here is CASSTNYEQYF. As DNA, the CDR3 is TGTGCCAGCAGTACTAACTACGAGCAGTACTTC.

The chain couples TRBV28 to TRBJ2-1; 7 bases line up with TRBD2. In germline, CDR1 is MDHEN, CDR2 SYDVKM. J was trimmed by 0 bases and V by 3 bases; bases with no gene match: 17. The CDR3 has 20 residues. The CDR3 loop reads CASSFGGILQGLSSYNEQFF. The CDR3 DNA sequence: TGTGCCAGCAGTTTCGGGGGGATTTTGCAGGGACTGAGCTCCTACAATGAGCAGTTCTTC.

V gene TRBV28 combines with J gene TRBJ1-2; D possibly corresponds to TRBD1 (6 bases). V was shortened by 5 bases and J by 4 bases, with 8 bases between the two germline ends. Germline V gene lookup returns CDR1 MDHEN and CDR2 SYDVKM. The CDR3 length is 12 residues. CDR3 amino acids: CASSKQGYGYTF. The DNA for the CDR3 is TGTGCCAGCAGTAAACAGGGCTATGGCTACACCTTC.

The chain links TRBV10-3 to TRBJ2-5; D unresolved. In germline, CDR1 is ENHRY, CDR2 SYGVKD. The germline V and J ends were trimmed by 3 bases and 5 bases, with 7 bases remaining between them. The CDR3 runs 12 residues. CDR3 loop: CAISERWETQYF. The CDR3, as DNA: TGTGCCATCAGTGAAAGATGGGAGACCCAGTACTTC.

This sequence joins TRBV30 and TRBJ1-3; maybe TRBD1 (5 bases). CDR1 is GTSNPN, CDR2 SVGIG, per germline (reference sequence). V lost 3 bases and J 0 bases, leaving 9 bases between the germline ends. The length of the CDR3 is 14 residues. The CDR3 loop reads CAWRGDFSGNTIYF. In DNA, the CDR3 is TGTGCCTGGAGAGGGGATTTCTCTGGAAACACCATATATTTT.

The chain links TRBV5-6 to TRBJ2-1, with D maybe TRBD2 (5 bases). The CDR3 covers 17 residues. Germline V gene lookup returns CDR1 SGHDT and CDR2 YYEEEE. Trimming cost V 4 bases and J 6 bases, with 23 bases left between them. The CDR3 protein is CASSTDGSGLAFNEQFF. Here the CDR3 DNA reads TGTGCCAGCAGCACAGATGGGAGTGGCCTAGCCTTCAATGAGCAGTTCTTC. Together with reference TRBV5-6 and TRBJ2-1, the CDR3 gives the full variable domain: DAGVTQSPTHLIKTRGQQVTLRCSPKSGHDTVSWYQQALGQGPQFIFQYYEEEERQRGNFPDRFSGHQFPNYSSELNVNALLLGDSALYLCASSTDGSGLAFNEQFFGPGTRLTVL.

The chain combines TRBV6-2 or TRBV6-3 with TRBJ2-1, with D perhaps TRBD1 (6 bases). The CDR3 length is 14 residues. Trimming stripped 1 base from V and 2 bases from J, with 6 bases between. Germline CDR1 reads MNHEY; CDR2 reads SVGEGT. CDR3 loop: CASSYWGPYNEQFF. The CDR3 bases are TGTGCCAGCAGTTACTGGGGGCCCTACAATGAGCAGTTCTTC.

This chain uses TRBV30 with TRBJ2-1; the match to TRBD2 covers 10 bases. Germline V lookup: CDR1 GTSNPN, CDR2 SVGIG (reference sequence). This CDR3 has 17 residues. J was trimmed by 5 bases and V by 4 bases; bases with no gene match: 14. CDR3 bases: TGTGCCTGGACCAACTCCTGGCTAGCGGGAGATCACAATGAGCAGTTCTTC. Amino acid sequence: CAWTNSWLAGDHNEQFF.

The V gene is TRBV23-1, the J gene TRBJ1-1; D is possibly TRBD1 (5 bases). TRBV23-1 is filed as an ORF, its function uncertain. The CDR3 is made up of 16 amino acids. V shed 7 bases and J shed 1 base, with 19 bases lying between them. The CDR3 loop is CASILIQGAQNTEAFF. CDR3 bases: TGCGCCAGCATTCTCATCCAGGGAGCCCAGAACACTGAAGCTTTCTTT.

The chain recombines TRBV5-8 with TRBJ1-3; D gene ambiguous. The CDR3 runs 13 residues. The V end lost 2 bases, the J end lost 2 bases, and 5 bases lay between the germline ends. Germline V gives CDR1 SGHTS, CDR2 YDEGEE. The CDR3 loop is CASSFLAGNTIYF. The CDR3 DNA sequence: TGTGCCAGCAGCTTCCTAGCTGGAAACACCATATATTTT. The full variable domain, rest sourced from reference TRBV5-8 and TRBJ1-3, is EAGVTQSPTHLIKTRGQQATLRCSPISGHTSVYWYQQALGLGLQFLLWYDEGEERNRGNFPPRFSGRQFPNYSSELNVNALELEDSALYLCASSFLAGNTIYFGEGSWLTVV.

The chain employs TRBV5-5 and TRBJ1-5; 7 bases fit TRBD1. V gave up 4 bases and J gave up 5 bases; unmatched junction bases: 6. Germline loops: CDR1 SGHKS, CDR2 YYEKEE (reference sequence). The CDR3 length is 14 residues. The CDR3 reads CASSQGEPDQPQHF. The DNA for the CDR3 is TGTGCCAGCAGCCAGGGGGAGCCTGATCAGCCCCAGCATTTT.

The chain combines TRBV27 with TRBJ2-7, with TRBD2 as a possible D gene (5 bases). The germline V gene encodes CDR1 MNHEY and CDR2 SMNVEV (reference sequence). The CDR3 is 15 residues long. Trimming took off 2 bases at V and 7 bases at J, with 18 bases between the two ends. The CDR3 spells CASSLLSSGRGEQYF. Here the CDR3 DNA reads TGTGCCAGCAGTTTACTCTCGTCGGGAAGAGGTGAGCAGTACTTC.